One and the same sample provided the 16 T cell receptor beta chains below, sequenced in a study of response to subunit inactivated influenza vaccine. MiXCR was run by TCRdb on the RT-PCR reads, yielding one entry per CDR3 protein. The sample yields about 190,000 distinct CDR3 sequences, approximately 15% seen once. This specimen was CD8+ T cells sorted from PBMCs, taken 4 to 6 days after vaccination. Every receptor here comes from a man aged 50 to 59 who received an inactivated influenza vaccine.

The V call is TRBV6-6, the J call TRBJ2-7; D unresolved. V lost 2 bases to trimming and J lost 4 bases, with 6 bases between them. Looked up from germline, CDR1 is MNHNY and CDR2 is SVGAGI (reference sequence). This CDR3 comprises 12 residues. CDR3 residues: CASSYILYEQYF. CDR3 bases: TGTGCCAGCAGTTACATTTTATACGAGCAGTACTTC.

The chain carries TRBV12-3 or TRBV12-4 and TRBJ2-1, with 15 nucleotides matching TRBD2. CDR3 size: 14 residues. The trim removed 3 bases at V and 13 bases at J, leaving 4 bases unmatched. The CDR3 sequence: CASSLGTSGRTQFF. CDR3 coding DNA: TGTGCCAGCAGTTTGGGGACTAGCGGGAGGACCCAGTTCTTC.

This clonotype was found a few times. The CDR3 region has the DNA TGTGCCAGCAGTCGAATGAGCATTGGTGGGGGACGGTTCTTC. Residues: CASSRMSIGGGRFF. The chain joins TRBV12-3 or TRBV12-4 to TRBJ2-1; either TRBD1 or TRBD2 may fit D (5 bases each). V lost 5 bases and J 15 bases, leaving 23 bases between the germline ends. CDR3 length: 14 residues.

This clonotype was counted at least ten times. The chain has TRBV4-1 and TRBJ1-1; weak D call: TRBD1 (5 bases). Looked up from germline, CDR1 is MGHRA and CDR2 is YSYEKL. V gave up 3 bases and J gave up 4 bases, with 27 bases separating them. The length of the CDR3 is 19 residues. The CDR3 DNA sequence: TGCGCCAGCAGCCACCAAAACGACCTTCCAGGGTTTCTGTTCACTGAAGCTTTCTTT. Its protein product is CASSHQNDLPGFLFTEAFF.

The chain joins TRBV7-9 to TRBJ2-7; D not resolved. The CDR3 has 16 amino acids. The germline V gene has CDR1 SEHNR and CDR2 FQNEAQ (reference sequence). V lost 4 bases and J 0 bases, leaving 16 bases between the germline ends. This CDR3 reads CASSSSVPSVSYEQYF. The DNA for the CDR3 is TGTGCCAGCAGCTCATCAGTCCCGTCCGTCTCCTACGAGCAGTACTTC. The full variable domain, with the rest looked up from reference TRBV7-9 and TRBJ2-7, is DTGVSQNPRHKITKRGQNVTFRCDPISEHNRLYWYRQTLGQGPEFLTYFQNEAQLEKSRLLSDRFSAERPKGSFSTLEIQRTEQGDSAMYLCASSSSVPSVSYEQYFGPGTRLTVT.

This chain connects TRBV29-1 to TRBJ2-7, with a tentative D call TRBD2 (6 bases). Germline CDR1 is SQVTM and CDR2 is ANQGSEA. Trimming removed 3 bases at V and 4 bases at J, with 19 bases between. The CDR3 runs 15 residues. For the CDR3, the DNA is TGCAGCGTTGAGTTCCAGGGCGGGAAGGTGTACGAGCAGTACTTC. It is translated as CSVEFQGGKVYEQYF.

This clonotype turned up a few times. In nucleotides, the CDR3 is TGTGCCAGCAGCCTCACAGGGGTAGCCAAAAACATTCAGTACTTC. Its translation is CASSLTGVAKNIQYF. The rearrangement links TRBV25-1 to TRBJ2-4, with TRBD1 matching 7 bases. Unmatched junction bases numbered 5, after V lost 6 bases and J lost 0 bases. The CDR3 loop spans 15 amino acids. The V gene's germline CDR1 is MGHDK and CDR2 SYGVNS.

CDR3 in DNA: TGTGCCAGCAGTTACTCGAGGGACGGGTTGAACACTGAAGCTTTCTTT. Residues: CASSYSRDGLNTEAFF. The V gene is TRBV6-5, the J gene TRBJ1-1, with a weak D call TRBD1 (5 bases). Trimming took 0 bases from V and 0 from J, leaving 11 bases between them. The CDR3 covers 16 residues. The germline CDR1 and CDR2 sequences are MNHEY and SVGAGI.

This clonotype has more than one count but fewer than ten. This chain uses TRBV7-9 with TRBJ2-1; no clear D gene. Per the germline V gene, CDR1 is SEHNR and CDR2 is FQNEAQ (reference sequence). V was shortened by 2 bases and J by 7 bases, with 15 bases between the two germline ends. The CDR3 contains 15 residues. CDR3 sequence reads: CASSLFSPGLNEQFF. Written as DNA, the CDR3 is TGTGCCAGCAGCTTATTCTCACCTGGGTTGAATGAGCAGTTCTTC.

This clonotype showed up just a few times. The gene calls are TRBV27 and TRBJ2-1; possible D gene TRBD2, 6 bases. Trimming left V 3 bases short and J 10 bases short, with 16 bases between. CDR3 size: 14 residues. Germline loops: CDR1 MNHEY, CDR2 SMNVEV (reference sequence). CDR3 nucleotides: TGTGCCAGCAGTTTGGCGCCCGCTAGCGTCGAGCAGTTCTTC. This codes for CASSLAPASVEQFF.

V gene TRBV6-2 or TRBV6-3 combines with J gene TRBJ1-1; D is perhaps TRBD1 (5 bases). CDR1 and CDR2 (germline): MNHEY, SVGEGT. CDR3 length equals 15 residues. Trimming shortened V by 0 bases and J by 3 bases, and 11 bases separated the two germline ends. The CDR3 protein is CASSYSPGSYTEAFF. The CDR3 DNA reads TGTGCCAGCAGTTACTCGCCAGGGTCGTACACTGAAGCTTTCTTT.

The chain joins TRBV5-6 to TRBJ1-4, with D unclear. Germline V gives CDR1 SGHDT, CDR2 YYEEEE. The CDR3 runs to 15 residues. The V gene lost 1 base and the J gene lost 0 bases, with 7 bases spanning the gap. CDR3 nucleotide sequence: TGTGCCAGCAGCTTGTCACCGACAACTAATGAAAAACTGTTTTTT. Translating gives CASSLSPTTNEKLFF.

This rearrangement joins TRBV7-9 to TRBJ2-5, with D uncertain. Between the trimmed V and J ends, which lost 1 base and 0 bases, there was a span of 6 bases. Germline CDR1 SEHNR, CDR2 FQNEAQ (reference sequence). The CDR3 runs to 14 residues. The chain's CDR3 is CASSLVGNQETQYF. DNA of the CDR3: TGTGCCAGCAGCTTAGTCGGAAACCAAGAGACCCAGTACTTC.

This CDR3 is CASSLDRAARSNTQYF. CDR3 in DNA: TGTGCCAGCAGCTTAGATCGGGCCGCTAGGTCAAATACGCAGTATTTT. J is TRBJ2-3 and V is TRBV11-2; unclear D gene. The germline gives CDR1 SGHAT, CDR2 FQNNGV. CDR3 length: 16 residues. Deletions cut 0 bases from V and 7 bases from J, with 17 bases between.

This clonotype was recorded many times. The chain employs TRBV27 and TRBJ2-1; 9 bases align to TRBD2. Per the germline V gene, CDR1 is MNHEY and CDR2 is SMNVEV (reference sequence). The CDR3 consists of 18 residues. J gave up 2 bases and V 2 bases, and 10 bases lay outside the gene matches. CDR3 amino acids: CASSLLGLARIAYNEQFF. CDR3 coding DNA: TGTGCCAGCAGTTTACTGGGACTAGCACGAATCGCCTACAATGAGCAGTTCTTC.

The rearrangement links TRBV5-1 to TRBJ2-7; D unresolved. Looked up from germline, CDR1 is SGHRS and CDR2 is YFSETQ. This CDR3 is 11 amino acids long. Trimming cost V 7 bases and J 3 bases, with 8 bases left between them. In nucleotides, the CDR3 is TGCGCCAGCCGTTCTGACTACGAGCAGTACTTC. Translating gives CASRSDYEQYF.